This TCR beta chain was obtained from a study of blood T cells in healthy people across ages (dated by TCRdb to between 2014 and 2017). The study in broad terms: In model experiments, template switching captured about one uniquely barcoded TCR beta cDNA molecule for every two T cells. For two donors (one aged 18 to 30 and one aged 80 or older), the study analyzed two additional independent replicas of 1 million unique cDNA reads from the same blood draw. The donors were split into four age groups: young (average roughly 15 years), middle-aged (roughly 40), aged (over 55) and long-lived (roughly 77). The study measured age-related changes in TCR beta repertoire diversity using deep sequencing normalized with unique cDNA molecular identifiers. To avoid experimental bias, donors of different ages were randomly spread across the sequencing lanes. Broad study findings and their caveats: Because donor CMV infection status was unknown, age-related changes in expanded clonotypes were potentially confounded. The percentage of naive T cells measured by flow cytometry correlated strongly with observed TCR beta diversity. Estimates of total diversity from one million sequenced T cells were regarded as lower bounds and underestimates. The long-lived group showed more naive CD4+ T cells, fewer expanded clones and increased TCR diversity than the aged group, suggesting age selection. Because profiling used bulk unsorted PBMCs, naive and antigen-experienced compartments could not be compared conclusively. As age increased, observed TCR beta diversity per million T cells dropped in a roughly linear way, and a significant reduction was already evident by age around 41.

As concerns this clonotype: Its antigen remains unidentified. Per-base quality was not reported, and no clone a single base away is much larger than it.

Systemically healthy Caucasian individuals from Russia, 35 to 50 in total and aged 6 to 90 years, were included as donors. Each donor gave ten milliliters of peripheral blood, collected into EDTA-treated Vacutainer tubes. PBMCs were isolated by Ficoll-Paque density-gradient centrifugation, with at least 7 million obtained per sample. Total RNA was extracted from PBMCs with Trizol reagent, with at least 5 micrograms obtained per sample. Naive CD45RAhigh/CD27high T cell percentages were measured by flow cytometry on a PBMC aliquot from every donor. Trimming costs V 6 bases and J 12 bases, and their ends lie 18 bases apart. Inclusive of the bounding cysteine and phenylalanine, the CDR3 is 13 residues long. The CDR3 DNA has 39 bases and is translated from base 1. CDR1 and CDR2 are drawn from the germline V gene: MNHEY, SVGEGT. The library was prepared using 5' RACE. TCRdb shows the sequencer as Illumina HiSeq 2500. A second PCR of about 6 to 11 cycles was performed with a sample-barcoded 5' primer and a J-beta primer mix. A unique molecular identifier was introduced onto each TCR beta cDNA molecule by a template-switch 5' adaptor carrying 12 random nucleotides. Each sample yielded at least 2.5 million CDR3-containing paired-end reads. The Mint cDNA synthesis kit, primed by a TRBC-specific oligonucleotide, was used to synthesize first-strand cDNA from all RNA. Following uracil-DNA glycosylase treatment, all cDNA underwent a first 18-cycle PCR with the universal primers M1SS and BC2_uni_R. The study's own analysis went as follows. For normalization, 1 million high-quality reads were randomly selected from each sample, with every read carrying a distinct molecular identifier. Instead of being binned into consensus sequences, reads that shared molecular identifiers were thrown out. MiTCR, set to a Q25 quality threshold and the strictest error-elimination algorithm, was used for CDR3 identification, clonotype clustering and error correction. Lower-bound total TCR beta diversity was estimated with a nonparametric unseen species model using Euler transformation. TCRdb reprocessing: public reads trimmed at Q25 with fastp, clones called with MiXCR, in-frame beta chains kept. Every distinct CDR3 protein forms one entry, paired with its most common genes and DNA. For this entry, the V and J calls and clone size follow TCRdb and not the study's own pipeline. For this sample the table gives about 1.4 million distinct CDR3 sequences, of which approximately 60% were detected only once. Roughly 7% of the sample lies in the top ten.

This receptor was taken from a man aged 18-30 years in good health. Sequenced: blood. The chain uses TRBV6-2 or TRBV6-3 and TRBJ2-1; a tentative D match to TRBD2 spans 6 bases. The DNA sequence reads TGTGCCAGCAGCCATTTCGGGGGAAGGGGGCAGTTCTTC. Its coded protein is CASSHFGGRGQFF.